Listed below are T cell receptor beta chains from one sample, sequenced in a study of cytomegalovirus exposure and HLA in healthy donors. Here immunoSEQ multiplex PCR was the method, and the copy in TCRdb shows in-frame clones only, minus some. The sample lists tens of thousands of clones, around 85% occurring once. Sequencing used PBMCs. These receptors were collected from a man aged 25-45 years in good health and CMV-seronegative. Both conserved end residues are part of each CDR3. The D gene is left open where the match is weak. The size entry is marked missing in some rows and otherwise reads once, few, many or a size class.

j_call v_call d_call clone_size cdr3_aa cdr3_nt
TRBJ1-6 TRBV28 . . CASSADSSYNSPLHF TGTGCCAGCAGTGCCGACAGCTCCTATAATTCACCCCTCCACTTT
TRBJ2-5 TRBV29-1 . . CSVSGFGGRETQYF TGCAGCGTTTCCGGATTCGGGGGACGGGAGACCCAGTACTTC
TRBJ2-5 TRBV30 . . CAWTRSEQETQYF TGTGCCTGGACCCGTTCGGAGCAAGAGACCCAGTACTTC
TRBJ1-3 TRBV7-2 TRBD1 . CASGRQGAGNTIYF TGTGCCAGCGGACGCCAGGGGGCTGGAAACACCATATATTTT
TRBJ2-1 TRBV13 . once CASSLGASLRAYEQFF TGTGCCAGCAGCTTAGGAGCTAGCCTAAGAGCCTATGAGCAGTTCTTC
TRBJ1-1 TRBV5-6 TRBD1 few CASSPDRRHTEAFF TGTGCCAGCAGCCCGGACAGGCGTCACACTGAAGCTTTCTTT
TRBJ1-5 TRBV4-1 . few CASSLEDSNQPQHF TGCGCCAGCAGCTTGGAGGATAGCAATCAGCCCCAGCATTTT
TRBJ2-7 TRBV9 TRBD1 . CASSVDLDRGYEQYF TGTGCCAGCAGCGTAGACTTGGACAGGGGGTACGAGCAGTACTTC
TRBJ1-1 TRBV29-1 TRBD1 once CSAQRQGSDTEAFF TGCAGCGCACAGCGACAGGGGTCAGACACTGAAGCTTTCTTT
TRBJ1-2 TRBV29-1 . . CSVEGRQGYTF TGCAGCGTTGAAGGGCGGCAGGGCTACACCTTC
TRBJ2-7 TRBV27 TRBD1 few CASSLSGRGFSYEQYF TGTGCCAGCAGTTTATCGGGCAGGGGGTTTTCCTACGAGCAGTACTTC
TRBJ2-7 TRBV5-6 TRBD2 . CASSPQTSLGSYEQYF TGTGCCAGCAGCCCCCAGACTAGCTTGGGCTCCTACGAGCAGTACTTC
TRBJ2-1 TRBV5-1 . . CASSRESSYNEQFF TGCGCCAGCAGCAGGGAGAGCTCCTACAATGAGCAGTTCTTC
TRBJ1-1 TRBV6-5 . . CASSYSSLSDTEAFF TGTGCCAGCAGTTACTCGAGTCTGTCTGACACTGAAGCTTTCTTT
TRBJ2-2 TRBV5-6 . once CASSLWGGYTGELFF TGTGCCAGCAGCTTGTGGGGCGGATACACCGGGGAGCTGTTTTTT
TRBJ1-4 TRBV2 . . CASSRGTNEKLFF TGTGCCAGCAGCCGGGGAACGAATGAAAAACTGTTTTTT
TRBJ1-1 TRBV2 . . CASSEQGTSMGTEAFF TGTGCCAGCAGTGAACAGGGGACCTCGATGGGCACTGAAGCTTTCTTT
TRBJ2-7 TRBV5-1 . . CASSRDSYEQYF TGCGCCAGCTCACGGGACTCCTACGAGCAGTACTTC
TRBJ2-1 TRBV5-3 . . CARSPGTDNFVNEQFF TGTGCCAGAAGCCCCGGGACTGACAACTTTGTCAATGAGCAGTTCTTC
TRBJ2-2 TRBV7-9 TRBD2 . CASHPVARLAGVGELFF TGTGCCAGCCACCCAGTGGCCCGACTAGCGGGGGTCGGGGAGCTGTTTTTT
TRBJ1-1 TRBV6-5 . once CASFKPSPGGTEAFF TGCGCCAGCTTTAAACCCTCCCCGGGGGGCACTGAAGCTTTCTTT
TRBJ1-1 TRBV5-6 . . CASSLRGVNTEAFF TGTGCCAGCAGCTTGAGGGGCGTGAACACTGAAGCTTTCTTT
TRBJ2-1 TRBV6-5 TRBD1 . CASTQAGQGGDEQFF TGTGCCAGCACCCAAGCGGGACAGGGAGGGGATGAGCAGTTCTTC
TRBJ1-2 TRBV7-6 TRBD1 . CASSTLGQGAWLVGYGYTF TGTGCCAGCAGCACTTTGGGACAGGGGGCATGGCTAGTAGGCTATGGCTACACCTTC
TRBJ1-5 TRBV19 TRBD1 few CASSKGAGQPQHF TGTGCCAGTAGTAAGGGGGCCGGTCAGCCCCAGCATTTT
TRBJ2-7 TRBV10-3 TRBD1 few CAIRLGQGSYEQYF TGTGCCATCAGATTGGGACAGGGCTCCTACGAGCAGTACTTC
TRBJ1-1 TRBV5-1 . once CASGTSKMNTEAFF TGCGCCAGCGGGACTAGTAAGATGAACACTGAAGCTTTCTTT
TRBJ1-1 TRBV25-1 TRBD1 few CASSRIRATGEVGTEAFF TGTGCCAGCAGTCGTATTCGTGCGACAGGGGAAGTGGGAACTGAAGCTTTCTTT
TRBJ1-4 TRBV9 TRBD1 . CASSGSGTVNEKLFF TGTGCCAGCAGTGGATCCGGGACAGTCAATGAAAAACTGTTTTTT
TRBJ1-4 TRBV5-1 TRBD1 . CASSSSGTGDEKLFF TGCGCCAGCAGCTCGTCCGGGACAGGAGATGAAAAACTGTTTTTT
TRBJ1-2 TRBV9 . . CASSVAPQTNYGYTF TGTGCCAGCAGCGTAGCCCCCCAGACTAACTATGGCTACACCTTC
TRBJ1-1 TRBV6-1 . once CASSPITGITEAFF TGTGCCAGCAGCCCGATTACAGGTATCACTGAAGCTTTCTTT
TRBJ2-7 TRBV5-6 . . CASSPWQVYEQYF TGTGCCAGCAGCCCTTGGCAGGTCTACGAGCAGTACTTC
TRBJ1-1 TRBV7-9 . once CASSLLNTEAFF TGTGCCAGCAGCCTTTTGAACACTGAAGCTTTCTTT
TRBJ2-3 TRBV23-1 TRBD1 . CASPQGTESTDTQYF TGCGCCAGCCCCCAAGGGACAGAAAGCACAGATACGCAGTATTTT
TRBJ2-3 TRBV15 . . CATSRDDRDTDTQYF TGTGCCACCAGCAGAGATGACAGAGACACAGATACGCAGTATTTT
TRBJ1-4 TRBV7-9 . . CASSYLTNEKLFF TGTGCCAGCAGCTATCTTACTAATGAAAAACTGTTTTTT
TRBJ1-2 TRBV19 TRBD1 . CASSLGRQGFSNYGYTF TGTGCCAGTAGCCTAGGGAGACAGGGATTTTCTAACTATGGCTACACCTTC
TRBJ1-6 TRBV5-4 . . CASSLGAPGPSPLHF TGTGCCAGCAGCTTAGGCGCCCCAGGTCCTTCACCCCTCCACTTT
TRBJ1-1 TRBV2 TRBD1 . CASSRGPQGSGTGAFF TGTGCCAGCAGTAGGGGGCCTCAGGGGAGCGGGACAGGAGCTTTCTTT
TRBJ2-7 TRBV21-1 . . CASSKGGPLLSYEQYF TGTGCCAGCAGCAAAGGGGGGCCCCTACTTTCCTACGAGCAGTACTTC
TRBJ2-1 TRBV7-9 . . CASSLDEGSSYNEQFF TGTGCCAGCAGCTTAGACGAGGGATCCTCCTACAATGAGCAGTTCTTC
TRBJ1-2 TRBV16 . once CASSHPPHGGTGYTF TGTGCCAGCAGCCACCCTCCCCATGGGGGGACCGGCTACACCTTC
TRBJ1-1 TRBV5-1 . . CASSLGGQPEAFF TGCGCCAGCAGCTTGGGAGGTCAGCCTGAAGCTTTCTTT
TRBJ1-2 TRBV9 . . CASSVRDKTSSGYTF TGTGCCAGCAGCGTAAGGGACAAGACTTCCTCAGGCTACACCTTC
TRBJ2-3 TRBV10-3 TRBD1 few CAIKAQGASDTQYF TGTGCCATTAAGGCCCAGGGGGCATCAGATACGCAGTATTTT
TRBJ1-1 TRBV28 . . CASSHDQGPGTEAFF TGTGCCAGCAGTCACGATCAGGGGCCCGGCACTGAAGCTTTCTTT
TRBJ2-1 TRBV9 TRBD2 . CASSARGGSYNEQFF TGTGCCAGCAGCGCGCGGGGGGGCTCCTACAATGAGCAGTTCTTC
TRBJ2-1 TRBV11-3 . . CASSLAGPTYNEQFF TGTGCCAGCAGCTTAGCAGGCCCCACTTACAATGAGCAGTTCTTC